The 10 T cell receptor beta chains in this list originate from one sample, sequenced in a study of T-cell memory formation after mild COVID-19. TCRdb itself ran the 5' RACE reads through MiXCR, one entry per CDR3 protein. The table has 100,000 or so distinct CDR3 sequences, roughly 10% seen once. The sample consisted of PBMCs or a T cell subset sorted from them (not recorded which). Receptors were obtained from a man younger than 35 who had mild COVID-19 (a few samples of this study predate the infection). Cell type and time point are not known.

The DNA for the CDR3 is TGCAGCGTTGAAGCGACAGGGGACGACTATGGCTACACCTTC. Its protein product is CSVEATGDDYGYTF. The chain employs TRBV29-1 and TRBJ1-2; 8 bases match TRBD1. The CDR3 has 14 amino acids. The germline gives CDR1 SQVTM, CDR2 ANQGSEA. V trimming: 1 base; J trimming: 3 bases; junction bases outside the gene matches: 4.

This clonotype turned up a few times. This chain joins TRBV2 and TRBJ1-2, with unresolved D. In germline, CDR1 is SNHLY, CDR2 FYNNEI. Trimming pared 4 bases from V and 6 bases from J, leaving 12 bases between. This CDR3 has 13 residues. Here the CDR3 reads CASSVTELDGYTF. CDR3 in DNA: TGTGCCAGCAGTGTAACGGAACTAGATGGCTACACCTTC.

This clonotype was detected a few times. The chain joins TRBV29-1 to TRBJ1-1, with 7 bases fitting TRBD1. The germline V gene encodes CDR1 SQVTM and CDR2 ANQGSEA. This CDR3 spans 11 amino acids. V shed 6 bases, J shed 5 bases, and the junction held 3 bases outside the gene matches. CDR3 loop: CSVPGGTEAFF. The CDR3 DNA is TGCAGCGTCCCAGGGGGAACTGAAGCTTTCTTT.

V gene TRBV20-1 combines with J gene TRBJ1-1; D is unclear. This CDR3 has 15 amino acids. CDR1 and CDR2 (germline): DFQATT, SNEGSKA (reference sequence). V was clipped by 0 bases and J by 0 bases, with 11 bases between them. CDR3 loop: CSARDWRGLNTEAFF. CDR3 DNA: TGCAGTGCTAGAGATTGGCGGGGTTTGAACACTGAAGCTTTCTTT.

A few counts support this clonotype. The rearrangement uses TRBV11-2 and TRBJ2-2; 8 bases map to TRBD2. Germline V lookup: CDR1 SGHAT, CDR2 FQNNGV. J lost 2 bases, V lost 7 bases, and 15 bases had no gene match. The CDR3 totals 18 residues. CDR3 protein: CASTPGGSGGPNTGELFF. CDR3 coding DNA: TGTGCCAGCACCCCAGGTGGAAGCGGGGGCCCAAACACCGGGGAGCTGTTTTTT.

The genes are TRBV7-9 and TRBJ1-5; D is perhaps TRBD1 (6 bases). The CDR3 runs to 16 residues. CDR1 SEHNR and CDR2 FQNEAQ come from the germline V gene (reference sequence). V was clipped by 1 base and J by 1 base, with 11 bases between them. The CDR3 DNA reads as TGTGCCAGCAGCTTAGGGAGGGACACGAGCAATCAGCCCCAGCATTTT. This gives the protein CASSLGRDTSNQPQHF.

The chain couples TRBV5-5 to TRBJ1-5, with D unclear. This CDR3 is built from 15 residues. Germline CDR1 SGHKS, CDR2 YYEKEE (reference sequence). V was trimmed by 0 bases and J by 5 bases, leaving 12 bases between them. The CDR3 here is CASSLAGREDQPQHF. The CDR3 DNA sequence: TGTGCCAGCAGCTTGGCGGGGAGGGAGGATCAGCCCCAGCATTTT.

This clonotype has more than one count but fewer than ten. The chain has TRBV6-5 and TRBJ1-1; a possible D gene is TRBD1 (5 bases). The CDR3 sequence is 16 residues long. In germline, CDR1 is MNHEY, CDR2 SVGAGI. Trimming removed 6 bases from V and 3 bases from J, with 20 bases in between. In DNA form, the CDR3 reads TGTGCCAGCAGCCCCGGGGGAGGGTGGTGGGACACTGAAGCTTTCTTT. Residues: CASSPGGGWWDTEAFF.

This clonotype was seen more than once but under ten times. V is TRBV7-6 and J is TRBJ2-2; TRBD1 aligns across 7 bases. There are 17 residues in the CDR3. Germline CDR1 SGHVS, CDR2 FNYEAQ. Trimming took 5 bases from V and 7 from J; bases not matched to a gene: 16. The CDR3 protein is CASSDYERQGLVGELFF. CDR3 coding DNA: TGTGCCAGCAGCGACTATGAACGACAGGGATTGGTCGGGGAGCTGTTTTTT.

The gene calls are TRBV27 and TRBJ1-1; a weak D match, TRBD1 (6 bases). CDR1 MNHEY and CDR2 SMNVEV come from the germline V gene (reference sequence). Trimming cost V 6 bases and J 6 bases, with 17 bases left between them. CDR3 size: 14 residues. The CDR3 coding sequence is TGTGCCAGCAGCCCCGGGACACATCTTTCTGAAGCTTTCTTT. Its translation is CASSPGTHLSEAFF.